The sample holds a few counts of the clone carrying this T cell receptor beta chain. The length of the CDR3 is 16 residues. V trimming: 7 bases; J trimming: 9 bases; junction bases outside the gene matches: 20. Germline CDR1 is MDHEN and CDR2 is SYDVKM. These data come from a study of blood T cell repertoires in COVID-19. Whole-study context: Sample material is recorded as cDNA or gDNA derived from T cells, B-cell-depleted T cells, or PBMCs.

Repertoires were generated with immunoSEQ multiplex PCR, while TCRdb's copy carries only in-frame clones and drops some. This table holds almost 250,000 clones, more than 75% found once. The chain employs TRBV28 and TRBJ2-7; 8 bases are a match to TRBD1. The sequenced sample was peripheral blood. The sequence derives from an elderly woman with COVID-19, enrolled during active disease. CDR3 sequence: CASTPSGGGQGRAQYV. CDR3 nucleotide sequence: TGTGCCAGCACTCCGAGCGGTGGAGGACAGGGAAGGGCGCAGTACGTC.